These T cell receptor beta chains were read from a single sample in a study of blood T cell repertoires in COVID-19. The assay was immunoSEQ multiplex PCR, and TCRdb's table has in-frame clones only and misses some. Among 310,000 or so clones listed, roughly 88% were seen once. Sample: peripheral blood. The receptors derive from a woman aged 50 to 60 with active or convalescent COVID-19. CDR3s include the opening cysteine and the closing phenylalanine or tryptophan. Fields, in order: CDR3 DNA, CDR3 protein, D gene, J gene, clone size, V gene. A D gene is named only where the DNA matches it firmly. Where a row states a size, it is once, few, many or the class of an expanded clone; other rows omit it.

TGCGCCAGCATATGGCACTACACAGATACGCAGTATTTT | CASIWHYTDTQYF | - | TRBJ2-3 | - | TRBV23-1
TGTGCCAGCAGCTTAATGGCTCTGAACACTGAAGCTTTCTTT | CASSLMALNTEAFF | - | TRBJ1-1 | many | TRBV7-9
TGCAGTGCCACTGAGGAAGGCTACACCTTC | CSATEEGYTF | - | TRBJ1-2 | - | TRBV20-1
TGTGCCAGCAGCTTAGTTTCCAGGGAATACGAGCAGTACTTC | CASSLVSREYEQYF | - | TRBJ2-7 | - | TRBV7-9
TGCGCCAGCAGCACCTTAGCGGGCTACAATGAGCAGTTCTTC | CASSTLAGYNEQFF | TRBD2 | TRBJ2-1 | - | TRBV5-1
TGTGCCAGCAGGTACCGCGGGACGCCTTCCTACGAGCAGTACTTC | CASRYRGTPSYEQYF | - | TRBJ2-7 | many | TRBV6-6
TGTGCCAGCAGTCCCGAGACAGGGTATCGGAGTTCACCCCTCCACTTT | CASSPETGYRSSPLHF | TRBD1 | TRBJ1-6 | few | TRBV27
TGTGCCAGCAGTTTAGCGGGAGACGCCCCATCGGAGCAGTACTTC | CASSLAGDAPSEQYF | TRBD2 | TRBJ2-7 | - | TRBV6-2/TRBV6-3
TGCAGTCAGAGTAGCAACAATGAGCAGTTCTTC | CSQSSNNEQFF | - | TRBJ2-1 | - | TRBV20-1
TGTGCCAGCAGTGACCCCGCCAGGGAGACCCAGTACTTC | CASSDPARETQYF | - | TRBJ2-5 | - | TRBV6-4
TGTGCCAGCAGTTACGCGAAGGGAGGGGCTGATCAGCCCCAGCATTTT | CASSYAKGGADQPQHF | - | TRBJ1-5 | - | TRBV6-6
TGTGCCAGCAGCTTGCTTGGCGGTGGGGCCTCCTACGAGCAGTACTTC | CASSLLGGGASYEQYF | - | TRBJ2-7 | - | TRBV7-2
TGTGCCACCTCTCTCGACAGGCGTAATGGCTACACCTTC | CATSLDRRNGYTF | - | TRBJ1-2 | - | TRBV15
TGCGCCAGCAGCTTGCGTCCTAGCCTATCCCAAGAGACCCAGTACTTC | CASSLRPSLSQETQYF | - | TRBJ2-5 | - | TRBV5-1
TGTGCCAGCAGGGGGACAGGGGATTGGTATGGCTACACCTTC | CASRGTGDWYGYTF | TRBD1 | TRBJ1-2 | few | TRBV6-5
TGTGCCAGCACCGAGACAGGGAGGAACACTGAAGCTTTCTTT | CASTETGRNTEAFF | TRBD1 | TRBJ1-1 | - | TRBV27
TGTGCCAGCAGCCAAGTGGAGGGTAACGAGCAGTACTTC | CASSQVEGNEQYF | - | TRBJ2-7 | once | TRBV3-1/TRBV3-2
TGCGCCAGCAGCTTGGGCCTAGTAGGCACCGGGGAGCTGTTTTTT | CASSLGLVGTGELFF | - | TRBJ2-2 | - | TRBV5-1
TGTGCCAGCAGCCAAGTGGGCGGGGGGGCACGGAATGAGCAGTTCTTC | CASSQVGGGARNEQFF | TRBD2 | TRBJ2-1 | - | TRBV3-1/TRBV3-2
TGTGCCAGCAGCCCACGAGGGGGACTAGGGAATCAGCCCCAGCATTTT | CASSPRGGLGNQPQHF | - | TRBJ1-5 | - | TRBV7-6
TGTGCCAGCAGCAAGAGGGACTTTGGATATACGCAGTATTTT | CASSKRDFGYTQYF | - | TRBJ2-3 | - | TRBV5-4
TGCAGCGGGACAGATAATAACTATGGCTACACCTTC | CSGTDNNYGYTF | - | TRBJ1-2 | - | TRBV29-1
TGTGCCAGCAACCGCGGGCGGACCTACGAGCAGTACTTC | CASNRGRTYEQYF | - | TRBJ2-7 | - | TRBV6-6
TGTGCCAGCAGCCAGTCGTACACTGAAGCTTTCTTT | CASSQSYTEAFF | - | TRBJ1-1 | - | TRBV12-3/TRBV12-4
TGTGCCATCAGTGATCGAGGGACAGGGGCAGATACGCAGTATTTT | CAISDRGTGADTQYF | TRBD1 | TRBJ2-3 | - | TRBV10-3
TGTGCCAGCAGCCAGGGGGTCCCAAATCAGCCCCAGCATTTT | CASSQGVPNQPQHF | TRBD1 | TRBJ1-5 | - | TRBV7-6
TGTGCCAGCAGCTTAGAGGTCCTTCGGGTGGAGACCCAGTACTTC | CASSLEVLRVETQYF | - | TRBJ2-5 | - | TRBV7-6
TGTGCCAGCTCAACGGACCGGACTATGAACACTGAAGCTTTCTTT | CASSTDRTMNTEAFF | - | TRBJ1-1 | few | TRBV18
TGTGCCAGCAGTGCCGGGACAGGGGTGTATGGCTACACCTTC | CASSAGTGVYGYTF | TRBD1 | TRBJ1-2 | - | TRBV28
TGTGCCAGCAGCTCCGACACCCTTAATGAAAAACTGTTTTTT | CASSSDTLNEKLFF | - | TRBJ1-4 | - | TRBV11-2
TGTGCCAGCTCACCACAGAACAGGGCAATCTATGGCTACACCTTC | CASSPQNRAIYGYTF | - | TRBJ1-2 | - | TRBV18
TGTGCCAGTAGTATCCTAGGGGGTGAGACCCAGTACTTC | CASSILGGETQYF | - | TRBJ2-5 | - | TRBV19
TGTGCCAGCAGTTACTATGGACAGGGTGGTGGCTACACCTTC | CASSYYGQGGGYTF | TRBD1 | TRBJ1-2 | - | TRBV6-2/TRBV6-3
TGTGCCAGCAGCTCCGGACTAGCGGGGAACACCGGGGAGCTGTTTTTT | CASSSGLAGNTGELFF | TRBD2 | TRBJ2-2 | - | TRBV7-3
TGCGCCAGCAGCTTGGCCGTCCCGGCAGGTGTAGAAGCTTTCTTT | CASSLAVPAGVEAFF | - | TRBJ1-1 | - | TRBV5-1
TGTGCCAGCAGCTTAGAATTTCAGGCGGGTAATGGTGGCTACACCTTC | CASSLEFQAGNGGYTF | - | TRBJ1-2 | - | TRBV7-2
TGTGCCTGGAGTGTACTCGGCAGGGGGTCCAATTCACCCCTCCACTTT | CAWSVLGRGSNSPLHF | TRBD1 | TRBJ1-6 | - | TRBV30
TGTGCCAGCAGCCCACAGGGACCGGACATTCAGTACTTC | CASSPQGPDIQYF | - | TRBJ2-4 | - | TRBV28
TGTGCCAGCAGCTTATCTAACCCCAATGAGCAGTTCTTC | CASSLSNPNEQFF | - | TRBJ2-1 | - | TRBV7-2
TGTGCCATCAGTGGTCCCCGGGACAGCGATACGCAGTATTTT | CAISGPRDSDTQYF | TRBD1 | TRBJ2-3 | - | TRBV10-3